The subject of this entry is one T cell receptor beta chain. The data were obtained in a study of blood T cell repertoires in COVID-19. TCRdb keeps only in-frame clones here, not all; method: immunoSEQ multiplex PCR. The repertoire holds roughly 150,000 clones, with 75% to 90% as singletons. J gave up 3 bases and V 5 bases, and 4 bases lay outside the gene matches. Germline CDR1 and CDR2: MNHEY and SMNVEV (reference sequence). The CDR3 contains 14 residues. The sample comprised peripheral blood. This chain uses TRBV27 with TRBJ2-7; 10 bases line up with TRBD1. The sequence came from a woman aged 40 to 50 with acute or convalescent COVID-19. CDR3 amino acids: CASSPRTGGYEQYF. CDR3 coding DNA: TGTGCCAGCAGTCCTAGGACAGGGGGCTACGAGCAGTACTTC.